The next 15 T cell receptor beta chains were all read from a single sample in a study of beta chain features in type 1 diabetes. Reverse transcription of all isolated RNA meant that expressed TCRB transcripts were sequenced. Method: immunoSEQ multiplex PCR; TCRdb's copy keeps in-frame clones and lacks some. This table has about 340,000 clones, approximately 15% appearing once. Antigens for these TCRs are unknown. Overall study results and limits: People with Type 1 diabetes carried modestly yet significantly shorter TCRB CDR3s in all four CD4+ subsets.

The specimen was naive CD4+ T cells from blood. The source of these receptors is a woman aged 18-35 years with type 1 diabetes.

This sequence joins TRBV18 and TRBJ1-2; possibly TRBD1 for D (5 bases). Trimming pared 2 bases from V and 2 bases from J, leaving 15 bases between. This CDR3 is 16 amino acids long. Germline V CDR1 and CDR2: KGHSH, LQKENI. This CDR3 is CASSPSGRQRNYGYTF. The CDR3 DNA follows: TGTGCCAGCTCACCATCCGGACGACAGAGGAACTATGGCTACACCTTC.

This sequence joins TRBV7-8 and TRBJ2-1; 10 bases are a match to TRBD2. Germline CDR1 reads SGHVS; CDR2 reads FQNEAQ. This CDR3 region has 15 residues. Trimming at V came to 5 bases and at J to 4 bases, leaving 5 bases not matched to a gene. The CDR3 sequence: CASSHRLAGYNEQFF. The CDR3 bases are TGTGCCAGCAGCCACCGACTAGCGGGTTACAATGAGCAGTTCTTC.

The rearrangement uses TRBV5-6 and TRBJ2-1; possibly TRBD2 for D (6 bases). The length of the CDR3 is 13 residues. V lost 4 bases to trimming and J lost 7 bases, with 12 bases between them. Germline CDR1 is SGHDT and CDR2 is YYEEEE. The CDR3 loop is CASSRGLPNEQFF. In DNA, the CDR3 is TGTGCCAGCAGCCGTGGACTACCTAATGAGCAGTTCTTC.

The CDR3 protein is CASSYSFISGNYEQYF. CDR3 bases: TGTGCCAGCAGTTACTCGTTTATTAGCGGGAACTACGAGCAGTACTTC. The V call is TRBV6-5, the J call TRBJ2-7; 8 bases fit TRBD2. Germline values: CDR1 MNHEY, CDR2 SVGAGI. The CDR3 has 16 residues. Unmatched junction bases numbered 7, after V lost 0 bases and J lost 3 bases.

The rearrangement uses TRBV29-1 and TRBJ2-1; 7 positions agree with TRBD2. V trimming: 5 bases; J trimming: 2 bases; junction bases outside the gene matches: 6. This CDR3 comprises 14 residues. Germline CDR1 is SQVTM and CDR2 is ANQGSEA. The CDR3 DNA reads TGCAGCGTTCAGACTAGCCTCCCCTACAATGAGCAGTTCTTC. Its protein product is CSVQTSLPYNEQFF.

The chain uses TRBV11-3 and TRBJ2-3; D not certain. With 5 bases removed from V and 2 bases from J, the gap between germline ends came to 8 bases. CDR1 is SGHNT, CDR2 YENEEA, per germline. The CDR3 is made up of 13 amino acids. The chain's CDR3 is CASSQSPTDTQYF. DNA for the CDR3: TGTGCCAGCAGCCAGTCCCCCACAGATACGCAGTATTTT.

This chain connects TRBV5-4 to TRBJ1-2; D possibly corresponds to TRBD1 (5 bases). CDR3 length equals 13 residues. Trimming shortened V by 2 bases and J by 4 bases, and 9 bases separated the two germline ends. Germline V gives CDR1 SGHNT, CDR2 YYREEE (reference sequence). The CDR3 DNA sequence: TGTGCCAGCAGCTTAGAAAGGGGCTATGGCTACACCTTC. Amino acid sequence: CASSLERGYGYTF. Full variable domain (rest looked up from reference TRBV5-4 and TRBJ1-2): ETGVTQSPTHLIKTRGQQVTLRCSSQSGHNTVSWYQQALGQGPQFIFQYYREEENGRGNFPPRFSGLQFPNYSSELNVNALELDDSALYLCASSLERGYGYTFGSGTRLTVV.

This chain connects TRBV27 to TRBJ2-1, with 8 bases identical to TRBD2. CDR1 is MNHEY and CDR2 is SMNVEV in the germline V gene (reference sequence). The CDR3 has 14 amino acids. V lost 5 bases to trimming and J lost 5 bases; unmatched junction nucleotides: 5. The CDR3 spells CASSPRGGNNEQFF. The CDR3 nucleotides are TGTGCCAGCAGTCCTCGGGGGGGTAACAATGAGCAGTTCTTC.

This clone was seen a few times. The J gene is TRBJ1-2, the V gene TRBV7-9; 9 positions match TRBD1. Per the germline V gene, CDR1 is SEHNR and CDR2 is FQNEAQ (reference sequence). V lost 8 bases, J lost 2 bases, and 6 bases stayed unmatched. CDR3 length: 14 amino acids. For the CDR3, the DNA is TGTGCCAGCCAAACAGGGGGCAGAAACTATGGCTACACCTTC. It is translated as CASQTGGRNYGYTF. Using reference TRBV7-9 and TRBJ1-2 for the parts outside the CDR3, the full variable domain is DTGVSQNPRHKITKRGQNVTFRCDPISEHNRLYWYRQTLGQGPEFLTYFQNEAQLEKSRLLSDRFSAERPKGSFSTLEIQRTEQGDSAMYLCASQTGGRNYGYTFGSGTRLTVV.

There are a few counts of this clone. Here the CDR3 DNA reads TGTGCCAGCAGCTTAGTCGAGGCCGACCCAAAGGGCTACACCTTC. Encoded protein: CASSLVEADPKGYTF. This sequence joins TRBV7-9 and TRBJ1-2; D gene ambiguous. Germline CDR1 is SEHNR and CDR2 is FQNEAQ (reference sequence). Trimming removed 1 base from V and 8 bases from J, with 17 bases in between. This CDR3 is 15 amino acids long.

The J gene is TRBJ2-2, the V gene TRBV11-2; TRBD2 agrees at 15 bases. The CDR3 is 17 amino acids. V gave up 5 bases and J gave up 5 bases; unmatched junction bases: 6. The V gene's germline CDR1 is SGHAT and CDR2 FQNNGV. CDR3 nucleotides: TGTGCCAGCAGCGGGGTGGGACTAGCGGGAGGTACCGGGGAGCTGTTTTTT. Its protein product is CASSGVGLAGGTGELFF.

This clone was counted a few times. The J gene is TRBJ2-7, the V gene TRBV27; perhaps TRBD1 as D (7 bases). Germline-derived CDR1 and CDR2 are MNHEY and SMNVEV (reference sequence). The CDR3 is made up of 14 amino acids. Trimming removed 4 bases from V and 4 bases from J, with 14 bases in between. The CDR3 DNA sequence: TGTGCCAGCAGTTGGGCCAGGGGGGCTTACGAGCAGTACTTC. Its protein is CASSWARGAYEQYF.

J is TRBJ2-5 and V is TRBV5-1, with D possibly TRBD1 on 5 matching bases. CDR3 length: 13 amino acids. Germline V gene lookup returns CDR1 SGHRS and CDR2 YFSETQ. V was shortened by 1 base and J by 2 bases, with 6 bases between the two germline ends. In DNA form, the CDR3 reads TGCGCCAGCAGCTTGAGGGGACAAGAGACCCAGTACTTC. Protein sequence: CASSLRGQETQYF.

This clone was counted only a few times. The chain links TRBV18 to TRBJ1-1, with 7 bases lining up with TRBD1. CDR3 length: 14 amino acids. The J segment lost 5 bases and the V segment lost 2 bases, leaving 5 bases of the junction unmatched. Germline CDR1 KGHSH, CDR2 LQKENI. CDR3 sequence: CASSPSGQRTEAFF. CDR3 sequence (DNA): TGTGCCAGCTCACCATCGGGACAGAGGACTGAAGCTTTCTTT.

The gene calls are TRBV28 and TRBJ2-7; 7 positions match TRBD2. The CDR3 length is 14 residues. Germline CDR1 reads MDHEN; CDR2 reads SYDVKM. The V gene end was trimmed by 5 bases and the J gene end by 2 bases; junction bases not matched to a gene: 6. CDR3: CASSIPGLAYEQYF. The CDR3 DNA is TGTGCCAGCAGTATCCCCGGACTAGCCTACGAGCAGTACTTC.